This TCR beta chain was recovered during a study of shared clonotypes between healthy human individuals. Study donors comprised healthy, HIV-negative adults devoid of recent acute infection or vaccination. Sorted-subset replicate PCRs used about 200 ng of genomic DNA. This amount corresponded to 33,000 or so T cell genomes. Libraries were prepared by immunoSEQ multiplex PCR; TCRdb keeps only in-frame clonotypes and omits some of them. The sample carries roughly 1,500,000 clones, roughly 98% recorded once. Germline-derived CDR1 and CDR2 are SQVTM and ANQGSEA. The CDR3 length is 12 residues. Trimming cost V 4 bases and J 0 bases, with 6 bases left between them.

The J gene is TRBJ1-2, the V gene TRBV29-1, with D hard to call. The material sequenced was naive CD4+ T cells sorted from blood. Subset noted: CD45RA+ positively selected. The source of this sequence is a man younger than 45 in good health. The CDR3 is CSVVEANYGYTF. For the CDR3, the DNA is TGCAGCGTTGTAGAGGCTAACTATGGCTACACCTTC.